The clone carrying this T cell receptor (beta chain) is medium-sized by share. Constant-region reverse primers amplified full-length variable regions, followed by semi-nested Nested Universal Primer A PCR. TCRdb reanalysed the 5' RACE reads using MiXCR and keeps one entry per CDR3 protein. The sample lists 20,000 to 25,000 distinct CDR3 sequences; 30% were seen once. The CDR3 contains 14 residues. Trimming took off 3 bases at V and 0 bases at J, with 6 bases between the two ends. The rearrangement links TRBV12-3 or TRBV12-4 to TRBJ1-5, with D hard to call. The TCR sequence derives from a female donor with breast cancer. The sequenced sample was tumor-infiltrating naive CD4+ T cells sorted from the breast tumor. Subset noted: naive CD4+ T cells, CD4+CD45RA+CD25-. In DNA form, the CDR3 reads TGTGCCAGCAGTTTTGGAGATAGCAATCAGCCCCAGCATTTT. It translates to CASSFGDSNQPQHF.